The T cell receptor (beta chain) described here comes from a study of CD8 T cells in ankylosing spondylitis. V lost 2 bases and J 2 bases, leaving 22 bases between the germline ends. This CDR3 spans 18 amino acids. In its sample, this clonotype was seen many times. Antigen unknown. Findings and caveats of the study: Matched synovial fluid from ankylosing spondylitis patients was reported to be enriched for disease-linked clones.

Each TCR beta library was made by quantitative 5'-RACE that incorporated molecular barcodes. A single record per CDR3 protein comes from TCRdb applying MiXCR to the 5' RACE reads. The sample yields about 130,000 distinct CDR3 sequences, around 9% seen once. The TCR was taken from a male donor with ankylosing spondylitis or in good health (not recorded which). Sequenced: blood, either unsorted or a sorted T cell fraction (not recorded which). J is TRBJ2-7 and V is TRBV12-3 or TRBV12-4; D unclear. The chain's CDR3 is CASSLSPPGLSTAYEQYF. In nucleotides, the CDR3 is TGTGCCAGCAGTTTATCCCCCCCCGGCCTTTCTACGGCCTACGAGCAGTACTTC.